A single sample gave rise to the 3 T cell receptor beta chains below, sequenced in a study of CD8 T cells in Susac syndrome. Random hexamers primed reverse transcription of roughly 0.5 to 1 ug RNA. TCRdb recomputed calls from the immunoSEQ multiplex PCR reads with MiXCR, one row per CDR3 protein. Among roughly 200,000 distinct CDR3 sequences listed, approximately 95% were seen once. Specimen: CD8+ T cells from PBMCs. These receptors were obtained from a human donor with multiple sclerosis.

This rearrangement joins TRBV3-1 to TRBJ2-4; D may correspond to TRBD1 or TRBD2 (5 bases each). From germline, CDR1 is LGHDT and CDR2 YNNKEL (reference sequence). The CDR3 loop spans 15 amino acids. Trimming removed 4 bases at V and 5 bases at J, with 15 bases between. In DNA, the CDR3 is TGTGCCAGCAGCCCGAGTACCGGGACGCAAAACATTCAGTACTTC. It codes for CASSPSTGTQNIQYF.

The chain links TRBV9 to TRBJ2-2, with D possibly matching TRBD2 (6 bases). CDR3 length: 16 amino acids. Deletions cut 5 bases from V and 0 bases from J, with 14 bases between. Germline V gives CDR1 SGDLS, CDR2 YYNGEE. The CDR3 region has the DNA TGTGCCAGCAGTCACCCGCTAGCGCCGAACACCGGGGAGCTGTTTTTT. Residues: CASSHPLAPNTGELFF.

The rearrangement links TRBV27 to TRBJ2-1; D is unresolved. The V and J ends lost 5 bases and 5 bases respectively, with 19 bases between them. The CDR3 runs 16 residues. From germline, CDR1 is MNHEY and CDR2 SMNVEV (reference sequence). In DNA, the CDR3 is TGTGCCAGCAGTCCCGTGAGTTACTCTCTGGACAATGAGCAGTTCTTC. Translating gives CASSPVSYSLDNEQFF.